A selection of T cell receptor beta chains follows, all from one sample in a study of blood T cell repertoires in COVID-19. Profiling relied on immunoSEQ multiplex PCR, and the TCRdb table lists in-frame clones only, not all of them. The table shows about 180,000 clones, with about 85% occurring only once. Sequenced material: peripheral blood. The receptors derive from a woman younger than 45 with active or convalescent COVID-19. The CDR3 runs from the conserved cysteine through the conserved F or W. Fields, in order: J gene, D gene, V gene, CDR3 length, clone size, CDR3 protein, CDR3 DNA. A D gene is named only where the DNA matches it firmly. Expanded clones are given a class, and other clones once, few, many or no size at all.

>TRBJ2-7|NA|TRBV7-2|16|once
CASSLGSAGTAYEQYF
TGTGCCAGCAGCTTAGGAAGCGCGGGGACCGCCTACGAGCAGTACTTC
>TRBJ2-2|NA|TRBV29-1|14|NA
CSVARSQDTGELFF
TGCAGCGTTGCCCGATCACAGGACACCGGGGAGCTGTTTTTT
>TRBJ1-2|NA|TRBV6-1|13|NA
CASSDGQYYGYTF
TGTGCCAGCAGTGATGGACAGTACTATGGCTACACCTTC
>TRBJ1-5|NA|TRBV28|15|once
CASTTAIGGNQPQHF
TGTGCCAGCACGACAGCGATCGGCGGCAATCAGCCCCAGCATTTT
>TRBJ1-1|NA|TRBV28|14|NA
CASNPRGLFTEAFF
TGTGCCAGCAACCCTCGGGGGTTGTTCACTGAAGCTTTCTTT
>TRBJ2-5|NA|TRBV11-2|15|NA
CASSERQERQETQYF
TGTGCCAGCAGCGAAAGACAGGAGCGACAAGAGACCCAGTACTTC
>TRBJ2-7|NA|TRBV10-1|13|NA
CASSESLDGEQYF
TGCGCCAGCAGTGAGTCGCTAGATGGCGAGCAGTACTTC
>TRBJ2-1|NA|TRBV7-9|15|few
CASSYAGIVPDEQFF
TGTGCCAGCAGCTACGCCGGGATAGTCCCTGATGAGCAGTTCTTC
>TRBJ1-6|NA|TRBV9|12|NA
CASSAEDSPLHF
TGTGCCAGCAGCGCGGAGGATTCACCCCTCCACTTT
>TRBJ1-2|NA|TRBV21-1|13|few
CASSRGDNYGYTF
TGTGCCAGCAGCCGGGGGGATAACTATGGCTACACCTTC
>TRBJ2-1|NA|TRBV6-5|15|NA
CASSSPFDRDNEQFF
TGTGCCAGCAGTTCCCCGTTTGACAGAGACAATGAGCAGTTCTTC
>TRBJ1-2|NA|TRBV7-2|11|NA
CASSLRAGYTF
TGTGCCAGCAGCTTAAGAGCTGGCTACACCTTC
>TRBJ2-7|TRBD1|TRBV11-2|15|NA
CASSFTGGGRYEQYF
TGTGCCAGCAGCTTTACAGGGGGCGGACGTTACGAGCAGTACTTC
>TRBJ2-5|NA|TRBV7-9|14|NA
CASSASSSHETQYF
TGTGCCAGCAGCGCCTCTAGCTCCCACGAGACCCAGTACTTC
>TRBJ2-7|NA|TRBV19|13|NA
CASSHTGTYEQYF
TGTGCCAGTAGTCACACAGGGACCTACGAGCAGTACTTC
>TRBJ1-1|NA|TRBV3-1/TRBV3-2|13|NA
CASSQGPGTEAFF
TGTGCCAGCAGCCAAGGCCCGGGCACTGAAGCTTTCTTT
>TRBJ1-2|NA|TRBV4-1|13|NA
CASSQDLNYGYTF
TGCGCCAGCAGCCAAGACCTTAACTATGGCTACACCTTC
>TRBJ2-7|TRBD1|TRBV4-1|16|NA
CASSQDRDRGIYEQYF
TGCGCCAGCAGCCAAGATCGGGACAGGGGGATATACGAGCAGTACTTC
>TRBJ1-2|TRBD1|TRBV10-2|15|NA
CASSAPGQSDYGYTF
TGCGCCAGCAGTGCGCCGGGACAGTCGGACTATGGCTACACCTTC
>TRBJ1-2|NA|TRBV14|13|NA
CASSQDQVYGYTF
TGTGCCAGCAGCCAAGATCAGGTCTATGGCTACACCTTC
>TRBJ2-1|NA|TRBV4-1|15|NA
CASSQVVTEANEQFF
TGCGCCAGCAGCCAAGTCGTGACAGAAGCCAATGAGCAGTTCTTC
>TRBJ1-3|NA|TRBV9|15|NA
CASSVVDSSGNTIYF
TGTGCCAGCAGCGTAGTTGACAGCTCTGGAAACACCATATATTTT
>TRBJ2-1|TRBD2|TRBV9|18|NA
CASSVGVAGGVRYYEQFF
TGTGCCAGCAGCGTAGGCGTAGCGGGGGGGGTACGCTATTATGAGCAGTTCTTC
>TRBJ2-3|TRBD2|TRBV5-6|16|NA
CASSLQAGGLRDTQYF
TGTGCCAGCAGCTTGCAGGCGGGGGGGTTACGAGATACGCAGTATTTT
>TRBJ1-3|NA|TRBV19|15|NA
CASSMGRGPGNTIYF
TGTGCCAGTAGTATGGGTAGGGGTCCTGGAAACACCATATATTTT
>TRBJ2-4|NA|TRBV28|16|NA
CASSTPGLLAKNIQYF
TGTGCCAGCAGTACACCGGGACTCCTAGCCAAAAACATTCAGTACTTC
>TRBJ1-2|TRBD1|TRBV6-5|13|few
CASSYSYRGGYTF
TGTGCCAGCAGTTACTCTTACAGGGGTGGCTACACCTTC
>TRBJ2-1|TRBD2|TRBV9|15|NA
CASSVLSREGNEQFF
TGTGCCAGCAGCGTCCTCAGTCGGGAGGGAAATGAGCAGTTCTTC
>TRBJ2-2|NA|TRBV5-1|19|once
CASSFQGRGSLSGTGELFF
TGCGCCAGCAGCTTCCAAGGGAGGGGGTCATTGTCAGGCACCGGGGAGCTGTTTTTT
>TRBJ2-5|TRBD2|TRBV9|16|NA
CASSVEGGRTWETQYF
TGTGCCAGCAGCGTAGAAGGCGGGAGGACTTGGGAGACCCAGTACTTC
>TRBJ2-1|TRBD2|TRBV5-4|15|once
CASSLGTSRYNEQFF
TGTGCCAGCAGCTTAGGGACTAGCAGGTACAATGAGCAGTTCTTC
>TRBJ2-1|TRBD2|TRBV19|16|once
CASSITSGGPYNEQFF
TGTGCCAGTAGTATCACCAGCGGGGGGCCCTACAATGAGCAGTTCTTC
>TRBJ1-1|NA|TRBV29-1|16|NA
CSVRRQAGGRNTEAFF
TGCAGCGTTAGGAGGCAGGCGGGGGGGAGGAACACTGAAGCTTTCTTT
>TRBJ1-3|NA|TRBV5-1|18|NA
CASSLTGTGVDSGNTIYF
TGCGCCAGCAGCTTAACTGGTACGGGGGTTGACTCTGGAAACACCATATATTTT
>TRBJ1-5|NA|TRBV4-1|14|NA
CASSQGLGDQPQHF
TGCGCCAGCAGCCAAGGGTTGGGAGATCAGCCCCAGCATTTT
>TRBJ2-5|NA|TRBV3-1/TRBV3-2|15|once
CASSQGGRPGETQYF
TGTGCCAGCAGCCAAGGGGGGAGGCCAGGGGAGACCCAGTACTTC
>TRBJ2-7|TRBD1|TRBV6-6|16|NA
CASSHLPRTGPHEQYF
TGTGCCAGCAGCCACCTCCCCCGGACAGGGCCACACGAGCAGTACTTC
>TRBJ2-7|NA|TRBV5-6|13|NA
CASSPGSSYEQYF
TGTGCCAGCAGCCCCGGGAGCTCCTACGAGCAGTACTTC
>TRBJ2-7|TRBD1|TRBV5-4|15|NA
CASSLARPGQGAQYF
TGTGCCAGCAGCTTGGCGCGACCGGGACAGGGTGCGCAGTACTTC
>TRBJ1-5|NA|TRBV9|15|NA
CASSVGGGTNQPQHF
TGTGCCAGCAGCGTAGGAGGGGGTACCAATCAGCCCCAGCATTTT
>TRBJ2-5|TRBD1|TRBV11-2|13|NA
CASSTGDQETQYF
TGTGCCAGTAGTACAGGGGACCAAGAGACCCAGTACTTC
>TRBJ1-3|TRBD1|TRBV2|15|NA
CASSVPDRGVDTIYF
TGTGCCAGCAGTGTCCCAGACAGGGGGGTAGACACCATATATTTT
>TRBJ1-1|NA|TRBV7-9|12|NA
CASSFLVAEAFF
TGTGCCAGCAGCTTCCTCGTCGCTGAAGCTTTCTTT
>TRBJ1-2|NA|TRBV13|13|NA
CASSRGRHYGYTF
TGTGCCAGCAGCCGCGGGCGTCACTATGGCTACACCTTC
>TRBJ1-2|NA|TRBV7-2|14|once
CASSLDPQFGGYTF
TGTGCCAGCAGCTTAGATCCCCAGTTTGGTGGCTACACCTTC
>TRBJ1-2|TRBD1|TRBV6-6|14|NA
CASRYSGGDYGYTF
TGTGCCAGCAGGTATTCAGGGGGCGACTATGGCTACACCTTC
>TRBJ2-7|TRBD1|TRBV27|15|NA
CASSSRDRAHYEQYF
TGTGCCAGCAGTTCTCGGGACAGGGCACACTACGAGCAGTACTTC
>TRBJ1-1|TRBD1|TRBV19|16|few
CASTWTGGGVWTEAFF
TGTGCCAGTACCTGGACAGGCGGCGGGGTGTGGACTGAAGCTTTCTTT
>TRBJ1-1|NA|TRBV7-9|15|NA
CASSPNRTRNTEAFF
TGTGCCAGCAGCCCCAACAGGACTAGGAACACTGAAGCTTTCTTT
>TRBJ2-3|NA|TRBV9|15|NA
CASSVVASATDTQYF
TGTGCCAGCAGCGTGGTGGCTTCCGCCACAGATACGCAGTATTTT
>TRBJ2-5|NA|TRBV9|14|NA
CASSVTGSGETQYF
TGTGCCAGCAGCGTTACAGGGTCGGGGGAGACCCAGTACTTC
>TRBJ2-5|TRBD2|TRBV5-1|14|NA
CASSPGLAVETQYF
TGCGCCAGCAGCCCAGGACTAGCGGTGGAGACCCAGTACTTC
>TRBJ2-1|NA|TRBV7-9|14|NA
CASSLGHIDNEQFF
TGTGCCAGCAGCTTGGGACACATTGACAATGAGCAGTTCTTC
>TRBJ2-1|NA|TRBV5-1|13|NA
CASSFDSLGEQFF
TGCGCCAGCAGCTTCGATTCTCTGGGCGAGCAGTTCTTC
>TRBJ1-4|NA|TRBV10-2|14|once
CASSGAAANEKLFF
TGCGCCAGCAGTGGGGCAGCAGCTAATGAAAAACTGTTTTTT
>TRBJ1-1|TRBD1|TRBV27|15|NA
CASRAQGARGTEAFF
TGTGCCAGCAGGGCCCAGGGGGCAAGAGGCACTGAAGCTTTCTTT
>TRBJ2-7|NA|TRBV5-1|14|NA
CASRQNGVGNEQYF
TGCGCCAGCAGACAGAACGGTGTCGGGAACGAGCAGTACTTC
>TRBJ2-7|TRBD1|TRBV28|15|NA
CASSPPRTGHYEQYF
TGTGCCAGCAGTCCCCCCAGGACAGGGCACTACGAGCAGTACTTC
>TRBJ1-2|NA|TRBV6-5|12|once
CASSLRRYGYTF
TGTGCCAGCAGTCTCCGGCGGTATGGCTACACCTTC